What follows are 14 T cell receptor beta chains derived from one specimen sequenced in a study of regulatory T cells in long-lasting Graves disease. Time point: persistent/refractory GD, antithyroid drugs over 5 years with positive TRAb. PBMC RNA was the source of the TCR library. Arm-PCR of CDR3 regions and iRepertoire HTBI primers were used to build TCR beta libraries. TCRdb re-called the multiplex PCR reads through MiXCR, storing one row per CDR3 protein. The table shows a few hundred thousand distinct CDR3 sequences, with roughly 21% occurring only once. The input for sequencing was peripheral blood mononuclear cells (PBMCs), taken when the disease was refractory, from a patient treated with antithyroid drugs. These receptor sequences come from a female donor with Graves disease.

Points on this clonotype: A much bigger clone sits one base away, suggesting this may be a read error. This chain connects TRBV27 to TRBJ2-5; no clear D gene. V was trimmed by 5 bases and J by 2 bases, leaving 15 bases between them. Germline-derived CDR1 and CDR2 are MNHEY and SMNVEV (reference sequence). The CDR3 spans 15 residues. CDR3 region: CASSPTTRWQETQYF. CDR3 DNA sequence: TGTGCCAGCAGTCCGACAACGAGATGGCAAGAGACCCAGTACTTC.

CDR3 in DNA: TGTGCCAGCAGCCCCTACCCATGGCCCTCGCTTCTAGCGGGTTCTACAGAGACCCAGTACTTC. This translates into CASSPYPWPSLLAGSTETQYF. The chain recombines TRBV7-8 with TRBJ2-5; 8 bases match TRBD2. The CDR3 loop spans 21 amino acids. V lost 5 bases to trimming and J lost 4 bases; unmatched junction nucleotides: 27. Germline lookup yields CDR1 SGHVS and CDR2 FQNEAQ.

The chain joins TRBV7-9 to TRBJ2-2; D tentatively fits TRBD1 or TRBD2 (5 bases each). The ends were cut back, 2 bases at V and 4 bases at J, with 14 bases in the middle. This CDR3 is built from 16 residues. Germline-derived CDR1 and CDR2 are SEHNR and FQNEAQ (reference sequence). The CDR3 reads CASSLIQGRGTGELFF. CDR3 DNA: TGTGCCAGCAGCTTAATTCAGGGCCGGGGCACCGGGGAGCTGTTTTTT.

This clonotype was picked up many times. The chain carries TRBV18 and TRBJ1-2; 7 nucleotides align to TRBD1. Germline trimming cut 6 bases from V and 6 bases from J; bases unmatched to any gene: 7. The CDR3 is 13 amino acids. Germline V lookup: CDR1 KGHSH, CDR2 LQKENI. CDR3 in amino acids: CASSPNQGDGYTF. The CDR3 nucleotides are TGTGCCAGCTCCCCCAACCAGGGGGATGGCTACACCTTC.

The CDR3 coding sequence is TGTGCCAGCAGTGAATCGGGAGTCCGTGAAAAACTGTTTTTT. Its protein product is CASSESGVREKLFF. The chain employs TRBV25-1 and TRBJ1-4; D unclear. V was pared by 1 base and J by 7 bases, with 10 bases between. This CDR3 comprises 14 residues. Germline CDR1 and CDR2: MGHDK and SYGVNS.

About this clonotype: Sequence at one end of the junction differs from germline and may be a read error. The rearrangement links TRBV20-1 to TRBJ1-5; D possibly corresponds to TRBD1 (6 bases). Germline CDR1 DFQATT, CDR2 SNEGSKA (reference sequence). The CDR3 consists of 14 residues. CDR3: CSARGQYSNQPQHF. CDR3 in DNA: TGCAGTGCAAGAGGACAGTATAGCAATCAGCCCCAGCATTTT.

In this sample, this clonotype turned up a few times. The chain combines TRBV10-3 with TRBJ1-2, with D perhaps TRBD1 (6 bases). Germline V CDR1 and CDR2: ENHRY, SYGVKD. Between the trimmed V and J ends, which lost 0 bases and 5 bases, there was a span of 16 bases. This CDR3 is built from 16 residues. CDR3 DNA sequence: TGTGCCATCAGTGAGTCGAGGTCAGGGGCGCCTTATGGCTACACCTTC. This gives the protein CAISESRSGAPYGYTF.

The chain has TRBV6-2 or TRBV6-3 and TRBJ2-3; 10 bases line up with TRBD2. CDR1 is MNHEY and CDR2 is SVGEGT in the germline V gene. The CDR3 spans 15 residues. The junction had 10 bases not matched to a gene; V was cut back by 6 bases and J by 7 bases. CDR3 sequence reads: CASRQPGLAWNTQYF. In DNA, the CDR3 is TGTGCCAGCAGGCAACCGGGACTAGCGTGGAATACGCAGTATTTT.

In its sample, this clonotype was seen many times. The CDR3 DNA reads TGTGCCAGCAGCTTGGGGGACATATATGGCTACACCTTC. Protein: CASSLGDIYGYTF. The chain joins TRBV5-6 to TRBJ1-2, with a tentative D call TRBD1 (6 bases). Trimming removed 0 bases from V and 5 bases from J, with 8 bases in between. Germline CDR1 and CDR2: SGHDT and YYEEEE. The CDR3 has 13 residues.

The chain recombines TRBV7-9 with TRBJ2-7, with a weak D call TRBD1 (5 bases). The V gene's germline CDR1 is SEHNR and CDR2 FQNEAQ (reference sequence). With 5 bases removed from V and 5 bases from J, the gap between germline ends came to 13 bases. The CDR3 extends over 13 amino acids. The CDR3 DNA reads TGTGCCAGCAGCCTTCAGGGAAGAGACGAGCAGTACTTC. Its protein product is CASSLQGRDEQYF.

This clonotype has a count of ten or more. V and J are TRBV7-2 and TRBJ2-5; D is possibly TRBD2 (5 bases). V gave up 1 base and J gave up 5 bases, with 17 bases separating them. This CDR3 is 16 amino acids long. The germline gives CDR1 SGHTA, CDR2 FQGNSA. CDR3 residues: CASSLGPLGSGETQYF. Here the CDR3 DNA reads TGTGCCAGCAGCTTAGGACCGCTAGGCTCGGGGGAGACCCAGTACTTC. The variable domain in full, completed from reference TRBV7-2 and TRBJ2-5, reads GAGVSQSPSNKVTEKGKDVELRCDPISGHTALYWYRQSLGQGLEFLIYFQGNSAPDKSGLPSDRFSAERTGGSVSTLTIQRTQQEDSAVYLCASSLGPLGSGETQYFGPGTRLLVL.

This clonotype was seen once. V and J are TRBV5-1 and TRBJ2-1; maybe TRBD2 (6 bases). Germline V gene data show CDR1 as SGHRS and CDR2 as YFSETQ. This CDR3 comprises 14 residues. Trimming removed 3 bases at V and 6 bases at J, with 13 bases between. As DNA, the CDR3 is TGCGCCAGCAGCTACCGGGGGTATGGCAATGAGCAGTTCTTC. This sequence encodes CASSYRGYGNEQFF.

The chain couples TRBV24-1 to TRBJ2-1; 7 positions match TRBD1. The V gene end was trimmed by 3 bases and the J gene end by 8 bases; junction bases not matched to a gene: 9. This CDR3 has 15 residues. CDR1 KGHDR and CDR2 SFDVKD come from the germline V gene. This CDR3 is CATSDGLARGHEQFF. CDR3 bases: TGTGCCACCAGTGATGGCCTAGCTAGGGGGCATGAGCAGTTCTTC.

This clonotype was seen only a few times. This chain links TRBV19 with TRBJ1-5, with 8 bases aligning to TRBD1. The CDR3 covers 15 residues. CDR1 is LNHDA, CDR2 SQIVND, per germline (reference sequence). V shed 8 bases and J 0 bases; nucleotides not matched to a gene: 6. The CDR3 bases are TGTGCCAGTCGCAGACAGGGGCATAGCAATCAGCCCCAGCATTTT. Residues: CASRRQGHSNQPQHF.